The present entry profiles one T cell receptor beta chain with its context. What it binds is unknown. The sample belongs to a study of neoadjuvant anti-PD-1 for oral cavity cancer. For the study at large: Non-progressing patients received a fourth nivolumab dose near day 43, then surgery on days 50-56. General study results and limits: After neoadjuvant nivolumab, PBMC T cell clonality was significantly higher in non-responders than responders.

CDR3 size: 14 residues. V lost 5 bases to trimming and J lost 2 bases, with 12 bases between them. Germline loops: CDR1 SGHAT, CDR2 FQDESV (reference sequence). Most PBMC samples had approximately 480 ng input DNA in six replicates. TCRdb keeps only in-frame clones here, not all; method: immunoSEQ multiplex PCR. The repertoire holds around 17,000 clones, with 50% to 75% as singletons. No culture or expansion preceded analysis of these blood cells. The clonotype was recovered from a person aged 35-79 years with oral cavity squamous cell carcinoma. Sequencing was performed on PBMCs, taken before nivolumab (anti-PD-1) treatment. This chain links TRBV11-1 with TRBJ1-1, with D unclear. The CDR3 is CASSPILGNTEAFF. As DNA, the CDR3 is TGTGCCAGCAGCCCTATTTTGGGTAACACTGAAGCTTTCTTT.